The 23 T cell receptor beta chains given below trace back to one sample, sequenced in a study of blood T cell repertoires in COVID-19. The repertoire was sequenced with immunoSEQ multiplex PCR; TCRdb's copy has only in-frame clones and lacks some. The table records over 10,000 clones, about three quarters of them present only once. Sequences were obtained from peripheral blood. All receptors come from an elderly woman with acute or convalescent COVID-19.

The V gene is TRBV5-6, the J gene TRBJ1-1; D remains ambiguous. Germline assignment: CDR1 SGHDT and CDR2 YYEEEE. The CDR3 consists of 14 residues. V lost 4 bases and J lost 0, with 10 bases in between. CDR3 region: CASSPATLNTEAFF. The CDR3, as DNA: TGTGCCAGCAGCCCCGCCACATTGAACACTGAAGCTTTCTTT.

This chain joins TRBV5-1 and TRBJ2-7; D not certain. V was shortened by 2 bases and J by 3 bases, with 9 bases between the two germline ends. The CDR3 is 13 residues long. Germline CDR1 SGHRS, CDR2 YFSETQ. CDR3 coding DNA: TGCGCCAGCAGCTTACGCGAAGACTACGAGCAGTACTTC. This codes for CASSLREDYEQYF.

The CDR3 loop is CASSRLGYEQYF. CDR3 nucleotide sequence: TGCGCCAGCAGCCGACTAGGCTACGAGCAGTACTTC. This chain uses TRBV5-1 with TRBJ2-7, with D maybe TRBD2 (6 bases). Germline V gene lookup returns CDR1 SGHRS and CDR2 YFSETQ. Trimming took off 4 bases at V and 3 bases at J, with 8 bases between the two ends. The CDR3 spans 12 residues. The variable domain in full, with the rest retrieved from reference TRBV5-1 and TRBJ2-7, is KAGVTQTPRYLIKTRGQQVTLSCSPISGHRSVSWYQQTPGQGLQFLFEYFSETQRNKGNFPGRFSGRQFSNSRSEMNVSTLELGDSALYLCASSRLGYEQYFGPGTRLTVT.

The V and J genes are TRBV2 and TRBJ2-3; D might be TRBD1 (6 bases). The CDR3 totals 17 residues. Per germline, CDR1 SNHLY and CDR2 FYNNEI. Between the trimmed V and J ends, which lost 7 bases and 0 bases, there was a span of 20 bases. The CDR3 region has the DNA TGTGCCAGCACCCCCCCCGCTGGGGGCGGTAGCACAGATACGCAGTATTTT. This encodes CASTPPAGGGSTDTQYF. Using reference TRBV2 and TRBJ2-3 for the parts outside the CDR3, the full variable domain is EPEVTQTPSHQVTQMGQEVILRCVPISNHLYFYWYRQILGQKVEFLVSFYNNEISEKSEIFDDQFSVERPDGSNFTLKIRSTKLEDSAMYFCASTPPAGGGSTDTQYFGPGTRLTVL.

This clone was recorded a few times. V and J are TRBV3-1 (or the pseudogene TRBV3-2) and TRBJ2-3, with TRBD2 matching over 7 bases. Germline loops: CDR1 LGHDT, CDR2 YNNKEL (reference sequence). The CDR3 has 15 residues. The V gene end was trimmed by 4 bases and the J gene end by 5 bases; junction bases not matched to a gene: 9. CDR3 amino acids: CASSPGLVYGDTQYF. CDR3 DNA: TGTGCCAGCAGCCCAGGACTAGTCTACGGAGATACGCAGTATTTT.

This clone has a handful of counts. CDR3 loop: CASSLIHRGRQSPLHF. The CDR3 region has the DNA TGTGCCAGCAGTTTGATACACAGGGGGCGTCAGTCACCCCTCCACTTT. The J gene is TRBJ1-6, the V gene TRBV28, with 9 nucleotides matching TRBD1. Germline values: CDR1 MDHEN, CDR2 SYDVKM. The CDR3 has 16 residues. V trimming: 3 bases; J trimming: 10 bases; junction bases outside the gene matches: 10.

The chain is built from TRBV12-5 and TRBJ2-1; tentatively, D is TRBD1 (5 bases). Germline CDR1 LGHNT, CDR2 FRNRAP. This CDR3 comprises 15 residues. V gave up 1 base and J gave up 6 bases, with 13 bases separating them. CDR3: CASGLDRTPSNEQFF. For the CDR3, the DNA is TGTGCTAGTGGTTTGGATCGGACACCCTCCAATGAGCAGTTCTTC.

In nucleotides, the CDR3 is TGTGCCAGCAGCTTAGTGGTCATCTACTCCTACGAGCAGTACTTC. Translated: CASSLVVIYSYEQYF. The chain carries TRBV7-2 and TRBJ2-7; D is unresolved. Germline CDR1 is SGHTA and CDR2 is FQGNSA. The CDR3 runs 15 residues. Trimming shortened V by 1 base and J by 0 bases, and 10 bases separated the two germline ends.

The chain couples TRBV9 to TRBJ1-2; 10 bases align to TRBD1. This CDR3 comprises 16 residues. CDR1 and CDR2 (germline): SGDLS, YYNGEE. Unmatched junction bases numbered 10, after V lost 0 bases and J lost 8 bases. CDR3 sequence: CASSVGSVGTGVGYTF. In DNA form, the CDR3 reads TGTGCCAGCAGCGTAGGGAGCGTGGGGACAGGGGTCGGCTACACCTTC.

This chain links TRBV27 with TRBJ1-2; D ambiguous. V shed 5 bases and J shed 7 bases, with 11 bases lying between them. The germline V gene has CDR1 MNHEY and CDR2 SMNVEV (reference sequence). The CDR3 spans 12 residues. CDR3 nucleotide sequence: TGTGCCAGCAGTAACCCCGGGGTTGGCTACACCTTC. Its protein product is CASSNPGVGYTF.

This chain joins TRBV12-3 or TRBV12-4 and TRBJ2-5, with D unresolved. The V and J ends lost 7 bases and 5 bases respectively, with 8 bases between them. This CDR3 is 11 amino acids long. The CDR3 DNA reads TGTGCCAGCACAAACGGGGAGACCCAGTACTTC. Amino acid sequence: CASTNGETQYF.

The rearrangement links TRBV3-1 (or the pseudogene TRBV3-2) to TRBJ1-1; TRBD1 agrees at 7 bases. From germline, CDR1 is LGHDT and CDR2 YNNKEL (reference sequence). The V segment lost 6 bases and the J segment 7 bases; nucleotides outside the gene matches: 8. There are 13 residues in the CDR3. The chain's CDR3 is CASRLQGLDEAFF. The CDR3, as DNA: TGTGCCAGCAGATTACAGGGGTTGGATGAAGCTTTCTTT.

V and J are TRBV5-1 and TRBJ1-1; 11 nucleotides match TRBD1. V was clipped by 4 bases and J by 3 bases; unmatched bases: 11. The CDR3 is 17 amino acids. Germline CDR1 reads SGHRS; CDR2 reads YFSETQ. This CDR3 reads CASSQGQGAVWDTEAFF. DNA for the CDR3: TGCGCCAGCAGCCAAGGACAGGGGGCAGTTTGGGACACTGAAGCTTTCTTT.

V usage is TRBV6-6 and J usage is TRBJ2-7; a weak D match, TRBD2 (6 bases). Germline-derived CDR1 and CDR2 are MNHNY and SVGAGI (reference sequence). The CDR3 is 11 residues long. Deletions cut 7 bases from V and 6 bases from J, with 10 bases between. CDR3 residues: CASTLGGEQYF. CDR3 DNA: TGTGCCAGCACCTTGGGGGGCGAGCAGTACTTC.

The gene calls are TRBV11-3 and TRBJ2-3, with TRBD2 matching over 11 bases. Germline V gene sequence: CDR1 SGHNT, CDR2 YENEEA. With V trimmed by 1 base and J by 9 bases, 18 bases remained unmatched. This CDR3 is built from 19 residues. CDR3 residues: CASSLASLDSGGARLTQYF. The CDR3 coding sequence is TGTGCCAGCAGCTTAGCATCTCTTGATAGCGGGGGGGCCAGGCTAACGCAGTATTTT.

This clone was seen ten or more times. The V gene is TRBV11-2, the J gene TRBJ2-3; perhaps TRBD1 as D (5 bases). Trimming stripped 1 base from V and 4 bases from J, with 9 bases between. CDR3 length: 14 residues. CDR1 and CDR2 (germline): SGHAT, FQNNGV. In nucleotides, the CDR3 is TGTGCCAGCAGCTTAGGAGACAGACCAGATACGCAGTATTTT. It is translated as CASSLGDRPDTQYF.

This rearrangement joins TRBV11-2 to TRBJ2-7, with no clear D. Germline V gives CDR1 SGHAT, CDR2 FQNNGV. The CDR3 spans 12 residues. The germline V and J ends were trimmed by 6 bases and 5 bases, with 11 bases remaining between them. Here the CDR3 reads CASRKRRDEQYF. The DNA of the CDR3 is TGTGCCAGCAGGAAGAGACGGGACGAGCAGTACTTC.

DNA for the CDR3: TGTGCCAGCAAAGGTCTAGCGGGGCCGGGGGAGACCCAGTACTTC. This encodes CASKGLAGPGETQYF. The chain combines TRBV6-5 with TRBJ2-5; 9 positions agree with TRBD2. The CDR3 extends over 15 amino acids. Looked up from germline, CDR1 is MNHEY and CDR2 is SVGAGI. Losses at the gene ends were 7 bases for V and 5 bases for J; bases not matched to a gene: 11.

The chain has TRBV11-2 and TRBJ1-1; TRBD1 might be the D (5 bases). Trimming took off 5 bases at V and 1 base at J, with 11 bases between the two ends. The CDR3 has 14 amino acids. Germline V lookup: CDR1 SGHAT, CDR2 FQNNGV. In DNA, the CDR3 is TGTGCCAGCAGCCAACAACAGGCGAACACTGAAGCTTTCTTT. Protein: CASSQQQANTEAFF.

This chain connects TRBV5-1 to TRBJ1-1; 7 bases line up with TRBD1. The germline V gene encodes CDR1 SGHRS and CDR2 YFSETQ. The V and J ends lost 7 bases and 0 bases, in that order; junction bases with no gene match: 9. This CDR3 comprises 15 residues. CDR3: CASQPQGGVNTEAFF. The CDR3 DNA follows: TGCGCCAGCCAGCCGCAGGGGGGAGTGAACACTGAAGCTTTCTTT. Combining the CDR3 with reference TRBV5-1 and TRBJ1-1 gives the whole variable domain KAGVTQTPRYLIKTRGQQVTLSCSPISGHRSVSWYQQTPGQGLQFLFEYFSETQRNKGNFPGRFSGRQFSNSRSEMNVSTLELGDSALYLCASQPQGGVNTEAFFGQGTRLTVV.

This chain uses TRBV5-4 with TRBJ2-5; D might be TRBD1 (6 bases). Trimming stripped 4 bases from V and 1 base from J, with 11 bases between. CDR3 length: 14 amino acids. Germline CDR1 is SGHNT and CDR2 is YYREEE (reference sequence). Here the CDR3 DNA reads TGTGCCAGCAGCGCTAGACAGGCCCAAGAGACCCAGTACTTC. Amino acid sequence: CASSARQAQETQYF.

This clone occurred once. J is TRBJ1-1 and V is TRBV27; possibly TRBD1 for D (5 bases). CDR1 and CDR2 (germline): MNHEY, SMNVEV (reference sequence). V was pared by 1 base and J by 7 bases, with 13 bases between. This CDR3 contains 14 residues. Here the CDR3 DNA reads TGTGCCAGCAGTTTATACGTGGGGGGGGGTGAAGCTTTCTTT. As protein: CASSLYVGGGEAFF.

The gene calls are TRBV27 and TRBJ2-1; 9 nucleotides line up with TRBD1. V gave up 4 bases and J gave up 6 bases; unmatched junction bases: 10. The germline V gene has CDR1 MNHEY and CDR2 SMNVEV (reference sequence). This CDR3 region has 16 residues. The CDR3 nucleotides are TGTGCCAGCAGTTACTACAGGGGGCGGTTGGTCAATGAGCAGTTCTTC. It encodes CASSYYRGRLVNEQFF.